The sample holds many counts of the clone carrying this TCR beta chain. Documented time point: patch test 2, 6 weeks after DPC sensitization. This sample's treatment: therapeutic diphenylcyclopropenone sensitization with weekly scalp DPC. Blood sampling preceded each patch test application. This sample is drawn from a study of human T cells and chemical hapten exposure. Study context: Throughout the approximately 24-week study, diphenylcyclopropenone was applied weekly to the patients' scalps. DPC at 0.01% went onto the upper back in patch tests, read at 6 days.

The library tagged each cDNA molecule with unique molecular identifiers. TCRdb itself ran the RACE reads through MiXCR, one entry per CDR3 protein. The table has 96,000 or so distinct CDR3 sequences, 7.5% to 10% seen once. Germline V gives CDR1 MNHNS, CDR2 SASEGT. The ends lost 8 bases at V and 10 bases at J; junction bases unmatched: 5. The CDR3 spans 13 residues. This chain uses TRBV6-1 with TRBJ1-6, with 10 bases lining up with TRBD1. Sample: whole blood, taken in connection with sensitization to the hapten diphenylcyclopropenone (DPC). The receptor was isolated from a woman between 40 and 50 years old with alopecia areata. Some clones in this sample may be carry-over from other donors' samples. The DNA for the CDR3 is TGTGCCAGCTCGGGGACAGGGGACTCACCCCTCCACTTT. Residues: CASSGTGDSPLHF.